This T cell receptor (beta chain) came from a study of somatic mutations in cytotoxic T cells in rheumatoid arthritis. This clone was picked up one time. The antigen remains unidentified. General study findings and limits: Unlike healthy controls, rheumatoid arthritis patients had CD8+ clonality that increased with age.

Clones were read by immunoSEQ multiplex PCR, and TCRdb kept only the in-frame ones, dropping some. The table has tens of thousands of clones, approximately 84% seen once. This TCR was recovered from an adult with rheumatoid arthritis. The source material was CD8+ T cells sorted from blood.

The chain's CDR3 is CASSERELDEQFF. In DNA, the CDR3 is TGTGCCAGCAGTGAGCGGGAGTTGGATGAGCAGTTCTTC. The chain recombines TRBV6-4 with TRBJ2-1, with 7 positions matching TRBD2. The CDR3 totals 13 residues. The J segment lost 8 bases and the V segment lost 3 bases, leaving 4 bases of the junction unmatched. Germline assignment: CDR1 MRHNA and CDR2 SNTAGT.